A single sample gave rise to the 16 T cell receptor beta chains below, sequenced in a study of regulatory T cells in long-lasting Graves disease. Sample time point: persistent/refractory GD, antithyroid drugs over 5 years with positive TRAb. RNA isolated from PBMCs was used to make the TCR library. The TCR beta library used iRepertoire HTBI primers with Arm-PCR amplification of CDR3. MiXCR, run by TCRdb on the multiplex PCR reads, gives a single entry per CDR3 protein. Found here are 310,000 or so distinct CDR3 sequences, around 20% of them singletons; the top ten hold around 50%. The specimen was peripheral blood mononuclear cells (PBMCs), collected when the disease was refractory, from a patient treated with antithyroid drugs. The receptors here all came from a female donor with Graves disease.

Worth noting for this clonotype: This clone may be a read error of a much larger clone one base away. The rearrangement links TRBV27 to TRBJ2-7, with D possibly being TRBD2 (6 bases). There are 14 residues in the CDR3. CDR1 MNHEY and CDR2 SMNVEV come from the germline V gene (reference sequence). In DNA, the CDR3 is TGTGCCAGCAGTAGGTGGGGGGTCTCCTACGAGCAGCACTTC. Its translation is CASSRWGVSYEQHF.

Regarding this clonotype: A junction end diverges from the germline sequence, so it may reflect a read error. The chain has TRBV2 and TRBJ1-4; D remains unclear. Germline CDR1 reads SNHLY; CDR2 reads FYNNEI. The CDR3 has 13 amino acids. In DNA form, the CDR3 reads TGTGCCAGCAAGGAGGCGCCACCTGAAAAACCGTTTTTC. This gives the protein CASKEAPPEKPFF.

This clonotype was seen a single time. The chain combines TRBV28 with TRBJ1-5; no definite D call. With 1 base removed from V and 5 bases from J, the gap between germline ends came to 9 bases. CDR3 length equals 14 residues. The germline gives CDR1 MDHEN, CDR2 SYDVKM. The CDR3 is CASSLSGIYQPQHF. The CDR3 DNA reads as TGTGCCAGCAGTTTATCGGGGATCTATCAGCCCCAGCATTTT.

About this clonotype itself: One base separates it from a far larger clone, so it is likely a read error. CDR3 loop: CASSGQYERYF. DNA for the CDR3: TGTGCCAGCAGTGGGCAATACGAGCGGTACTTC. This rearrangement joins TRBV28 to TRBJ2-7; the D is unclear. CDR1 and CDR2 (germline): MDHEN, SYDVKM. CDR3 length: 11 residues.

This clonotype was counted ten times or more. The chain couples TRBV5-6 to TRBJ1-2; 7 positions match TRBD1. With 4 bases clipped from V and 6 bases from J, the junction kept 6 bases outside the gene matches. The CDR3 sequence is 13 residues long. Germline lookup yields CDR1 SGHDT and CDR2 YYEEEE. The CDR3 spells CASSVDRLDGYTF. The CDR3 DNA follows: TGTGCCAGCAGCGTGGACAGGCTTGATGGCTACACCTTC.

This clonotype was detected ten times or more. The V gene is TRBV2, the J gene TRBJ1-3, with a weak D call TRBD1 (5 bases). V gave up 4 bases and J gave up 0 bases, with 7 bases separating them. The CDR3 has 14 residues. Germline loops: CDR1 SNHLY, CDR2 FYNNEI. CDR3 residues: CASSGGASGNTIYF. The CDR3 DNA reads TGTGCCAGCAGTGGAGGGGCCTCTGGAAACACCATATATTTT.

The chain joins TRBV10-3 to TRBJ1-5; TRBD1 agrees at 12 bases. V lost 0 bases and J lost 2; bases outside the gene matches: 5. This CDR3 comprises 18 residues. Germline V lookup: CDR1 ENHRY, CDR2 SYGVKD. CDR3 DNA sequence: TGTGCCATCAGTGAGTCGGGACAGGGGGCGGGAGGCAATCAGCCCCAGCATTTT. The encoded protein is CAISESGQGAGGNQPQHF.

The V gene is TRBV4-1, the J gene TRBJ1-5; no firm D call. CDR3 size: 17 residues. CDR1 MGHRA and CDR2 YSYEKL come from the germline V gene. V lost 2 bases, J lost 6 bases, and 20 bases lay in between. Here the CDR3 reads CASSQPSRGRVGQPQHF. The CDR3, as DNA: TGCGCCAGCAGCCAACCTTCGAGAGGTCGGGTAGGTCAGCCCCAGCATTTT.

This clonotype was seen many times. V gene TRBV20-1 combines with J gene TRBJ2-7, with D maybe TRBD2 (6 bases). The CDR3 is 12 amino acids. CDR1 and CDR2 (germline): DFQATT, SNEGSKA (reference sequence). V was clipped by 5 bases and J by 6 bases, with 14 bases between them. CDR3 amino acids: CSAPRRGSEQYF. The CDR3 coding sequence is TGCAGTGCTCCCCGGAGGGGCTCCGAGCAGTACTTC.

The chain recombines TRBV6-2 or TRBV6-3 with TRBJ2-7; D is unclear. V lost 4 bases and J lost 6, with 10 bases in between. In germline, CDR1 is MNHEY, CDR2 SVGEGT. The CDR3 sequence is 12 residues long. CDR3 residues: CASSSSVSEQYF. In DNA, the CDR3 is TGTGCCAGCAGTTCCTCGGTTTCCGAGCAGTACTTC.

This clonotype was seen many times. This chain uses TRBV28 with TRBJ1-6, with 8 nucleotides matching TRBD1. The junction had 3 bases not matched to a gene; V was cut back by 3 bases and J by 8 bases. This CDR3 comprises 14 residues. Germline V CDR1 and CDR2: MDHEN, SYDVKM. CDR3 protein: CASSLGQAYSPLHF. CDR3 DNA sequence: TGTGCCAGCAGTTTGGGACAGGCCTATTCACCCCTCCACTTT. Together with reference TRBV28 and TRBJ1-6, the CDR3 gives the full variable domain: DVKVTQSSRYLVKRTGEKVFLECVQDMDHENMFWYRQDPGLGLRLIYFSYDVKMKEKGDIPEGYSVSREKKERFSLILESASTNQTSMYLCASSLGQAYSPLHFGNGTRLTVT.

This clonotype was recorded many times. The chain recombines TRBV7-2 with TRBJ1-3, with D unresolved. CDR1 is SGHTA, CDR2 FQGNSA, per germline. The CDR3 contains 14 residues. V shed 5 bases and J shed 8 bases, with 16 bases lying between them. The CDR3 reads CASSTRPHSDTIYF. Here the CDR3 DNA reads TGTGCCAGCAGCACTAGACCCCACTCCGACACCATATATTTT. The variable domain in full, completed from reference TRBV7-2 and TRBJ1-3, reads GAGVSQSPSNKVTEKGKDVELRCDPISGHTALYWYRQSLGQGLEFLIYFQGNSAPDKSGLPSDRFSAERTGGSVSTLTIQRTQQEDSAVYLCASSTRPHSDTIYFGEGSWLTVV.

This clonotype was seen a few times. V is TRBV7-2 and J is TRBJ1-5; D gene uncertain. Trimming left V 5 bases short and J 4 bases short, with 12 bases between. This CDR3 is built from 14 residues. CDR1 is SGHTA and CDR2 is FQGNSA in the germline V gene. The CDR3 region is CASSPEDGNQPQHF. The CDR3 DNA sequence: TGTGCCAGCAGCCCGGAGGACGGAAATCAGCCCCAGCATTTT.

Ten or more counts support this clonotype. The chain combines TRBV28 with TRBJ1-2, with D maybe TRBD1 (5 bases). Germline V lookup: CDR1 MDHEN, CDR2 SYDVKM. This CDR3 contains 13 residues. V was clipped by 4 bases and J by 4 bases, with 10 bases between them. CDR3 nucleotides: TGTGCCAGCAGTTCATGGGGCACCTATGGCTACACCTTC. Amino acids: CASSSWGTYGYTF.

The sample holds a few counts of this clonotype. The gene calls are TRBV4-1 and TRBJ1-2, with TRBD1 matching over 7 bases. This CDR3 has 14 amino acids. Trimming took 5 bases from V and 1 from J; bases not matched to a gene: 4. Germline CDR1 and CDR2: MGHRA and YSYEKL. CDR3 sequence (DNA): TGCGCCAGCAGCGGGACAGCCCTTAACTATGGCTACACCTTC. This codes for CASSGTALNYGYTF.

The table lists this clonotype with many counts. The gene calls are TRBV7-2 and TRBJ1-5, with D uncertain. V was trimmed by 5 bases and J by 8 bases, leaving 10 bases between them. There are 12 residues in the CDR3. Germline V gene data show CDR1 as SGHTA and CDR2 as FQGNSA. This CDR3 reads CASSRPLEPQHF. The CDR3 nucleotides are TGTGCCAGCAGCCGACCATTGGAGCCCCAGCATTTT.